A selection of T cell receptor beta chains follows, all from one sample in a study of blood T cell repertoires in COVID-19. Measured with immunoSEQ multiplex PCR; TCRdb has only the in-frame clones, and not every one. The sample has 50,000 to 75,000 clones, around 77% seen once; the top ten hold about 20%. The specimen was peripheral blood. Every receptor here comes from a man of 80 years or more with active or convalescent COVID-19. CDR3s include the opening cysteine and the closing phenylalanine or tryptophan. A D gene is named only where the DNA matches it firmly. Rows may omit the clone size; those that give it use once, few, many or a size class.

TRBV29-1	TRBJ2-3	NA	NA	CSVDGQVADTQYF	TGCAGCGTTGATGGCCAAGTGGCAGATACGCAGTATTTT
TRBV13	TRBJ2-3	NA	NA	CASSLAGGTDTQYF	TGTGCCAGCAGCTTAGCAGGCGGCACAGATACGCAGTATTTT
TRBV4-3	TRBJ2-3	NA	TRBD2	CASSQDLNRGVSTDTQYF	TGCGCCAGCAGCCAAGATCTGAATCGGGGGGTTAGCACAGATACGCAGTATTTT
TRBV7-9	TRBJ2-7	NA	NA	CASSAKGRGADEQYF	TGTGCCAGCAGCGCTAAAGGCAGGGGGGCCGACGAGCAGTACTTC
TRBV6-5	TRBJ2-2	NA	TRBD2	CASSYTGTISTGELFF	TGTGCCAGCAGTTACACCGGGACTATTTCCACCGGGGAGCTGTTTTTT
TRBV7-6	TRBJ1-2	NA	NA	CASSPFSAESYGYTF	TGTGCCAGCAGCCCCTTCAGCGCCGAGAGCTATGGCTACACCTTC
TRBV5-1	TRBJ2-1	NA	TRBD2	CASRTSGSSYNEQFF	TGCGCCAGCAGAACTAGCGGGAGCTCCTACAATGAGCAGTTCTTC
TRBV6-2/TRBV6-3	TRBJ2-5	NA	TRBD2	CASSPTSGETQYF	TGTGCCAGCAGCCCAACTAGCGGAGAGACCCAGTACTTC
TRBV15	TRBJ2-1	NA	TRBD2	CATSLTSGRDEQFF	TGTGCCACCAGCCTAACTAGCGGGCGGGATGAGCAGTTCTTC
TRBV14	TRBJ2-7	once	TRBD2	CASSHIPGLAGYEQYF	TGTGCCAGCAGCCACATTCCGGGACTAGCGGGCTACGAGCAGTACTTC
TRBV5-6	TRBJ2-7	NA	NA	CASSLSPTYEQYF	TGTGCCAGCAGCTTGAGTCCTACCTACGAGCAGTACTTC
TRBV15	TRBJ2-7	once	NA	CATSSDSYEQYF	TGTGCCACCAGCAGCGACAGCTACGAGCAGTACTTC
TRBV6-5	TRBJ2-4	NA	NA	CASSYSGEADIQYF	TGTGCCAGCAGTTACTCGGGGGAGGCGGACATTCAGTACTTC
TRBV11-2	TRBJ2-1	NA	TRBD2	CASSLVGGNEQFF	TGTGCCAGCAGCTTAGTGGGGGGGAATGAGCAGTTCTTC
TRBV3-1/TRBV3-2	TRBJ2-1	NA	TRBD2	CASSQDSGSRYNEQFF	TGTGCCAGCAGCCAAGATAGCGGGAGTAGATACAATGAGCAGTTCTTC
TRBV5-1	TRBJ1-4	few	TRBD1	CASMSQGATNEKLFF	TGCGCCAGCATGTCACAGGGGGCAACTAATGAAAAACTGTTTTTT
TRBV19	TRBJ1-6	NA	NA	CASHDSSYNSPLHF	TGTGCCAGTCATGACAGCTCCTATAATTCACCCCTCCACTTT
TRBV9	TRBJ2-2	NA	NA	CASSQGGGYTGELFF	TGTGCCAGCAGCCAAGGTGGGGGCTACACCGGGGAGCTGTTTTTT